Listed below are T cell receptor beta chains from one sample, sequenced in a study of beta chain features in type 1 diabetes. This table comes from immunoSEQ multiplex PCR, and its TCRdb copy is limited to in-frame clones, with some not included. The sample consists of more than 120,000 clones, 8% to 13% of them appearing once. Source material: naive CD4+ T cells from blood. The receptors come from a man aged 18 to 30 in good health. Both conserved end residues are part of each CDR3. D genes are given only for firm matches. Clone size, where shown, is once, few, many, or a class for clones that have expanded.

V gene: TRBV7-2
D gene: TRBD1
J gene: TRBJ2-5
clone size: few
CDR3 protein: CASSLRQGPQETQYF
CDR3 DNA: TGTGCCAGCAGCTTACGACAGGGGCCCCAAGAGACCCAGTACTTC

V gene: TRBV7-2
D gene: -
J gene: TRBJ2-5
clone size: few
CDR3 protein: CASSVGGANKETQYF
CDR3 DNA: TGTGCCAGCAGCGTCGGCGGGGCTAATAAAGAGACCCAGTACTTC

V gene: TRBV27
D gene: TRBD1
J gene: TRBJ2-7
clone size: few
CDR3 protein: CASSRARDRVFHEQYF
CDR3 DNA: TGTGCCAGCAGTCGGGCCCGGGACAGGGTTTTCCACGAGCAGTACTTC

V gene: TRBV6-1
D gene: TRBD1
J gene: TRBJ2-7
clone size: -
CDR3 protein: CATETGGSYEQYF
CDR3 DNA: TGTGCCACGGAGACAGGGGGCTCCTACGAGCAGTACTTC

V gene: TRBV5-1
D gene: -
J gene: TRBJ1-4
clone size: few
CDR3 protein: CASSLGSAATNEKLFF
CDR3 DNA: TGCGCCAGCAGCTTGGGGTCGGCGGCAACTAATGAAAAACTGTTTTTT

V gene: TRBV4-2
D gene: TRBD2
J gene: TRBJ2-6
clone size: -
CDR3 protein: CASSQEAGGTSGANVLTF
CDR3 DNA: TGTGCCAGCAGCCAAGAGGCGGGGGGAACCTCTGGGGCCAACGTCCTGACTTTC

V gene: TRBV9
D gene: TRBD2
J gene: TRBJ2-3
clone size: few
CDR3 protein: CASSVGGSSGGYVYTQYF
CDR3 DNA: TGTGCCAGCAGCGTAGGGGGGAGTAGCGGGGGCTATGTGTATACGCAGTATTTT

V gene: TRBV11-2
D gene: -
J gene: TRBJ1-3
clone size: -
CDR3 protein: CASSLKLLSGNTIYF
CDR3 DNA: TGTGCCAGCAGCTTAAAACTGCTCTCTGGAAACACCATATATTTT

V gene: TRBV6-6
D gene: TRBD1
J gene: TRBJ2-7
clone size: -
CDR3 protein: CASSPTDRVYEQYF
CDR3 DNA: TGTGCCAGCAGCCCTACGGACAGGGTTTACGAGCAGTACTTC

V gene: TRBV2
D gene: TRBD1
J gene: TRBJ1-1
clone size: few
CDR3 protein: CASSETGSRAFF
CDR3 DNA: TGTGCCAGCAGTGAGACAGGGAGTAGGGCTTTCTTT

V gene: TRBV27
D gene: -
J gene: TRBJ2-7
clone size: few
CDR3 protein: CASSLGQDRYEQYF
CDR3 DNA: TGTGCCAGCAGTTTGGGGCAGGACCGCTACGAGCAGTACTTC

V gene: TRBV5-1
D gene: -
J gene: TRBJ2-1
clone size: few
CDR3 protein: CASSLADAGSSYNEQFF
CDR3 DNA: TGCGCCAGCAGCTTGGCCGATGCGGGAAGCTCCTACAATGAGCAGTTCTTC

V gene: TRBV18
D gene: -
J gene: TRBJ2-5
clone size: few
CDR3 protein: CASSPPAQAEGTQYF
CDR3 DNA: TGTGCCAGCTCACCACCTGCACAAGCCGAGGGGACCCAGTACTTC

V gene: TRBV19
D gene: -
J gene: TRBJ1-2
clone size: -
CDR3 protein: CASSNLQGSGYGYTF
CDR3 DNA: TGTGCCAGTAGCAACCTCCAGGGGTCTGGCTATGGCTACACCTTC

V gene: TRBV18
D gene: -
J gene: TRBJ1-2
clone size: -
CDR3 protein: CASSPARDNYGYTF
CDR3 DNA: TGTGCCAGCTCACCAGCCCGGGATAACTATGGCTACACCTTC

V gene: TRBV27
D gene: TRBD1
J gene: TRBJ1-6
clone size: -
CDR3 protein: CASSKSGTAFYNSPLHF
CDR3 DNA: TGTGCCAGCAGTAAGTCCGGGACAGCCTTCTATAATTCACCCCTCCACTTT

V gene: TRBV5-1
D gene: -
J gene: TRBJ1-5
clone size: few
CDR3 protein: CASSLGQGGQPQHF
CDR3 DNA: TGCGCCAGCAGCTTGGGGCAGGGAGGTCAGCCCCAGCATTTT

V gene: TRBV28
D gene: -
J gene: TRBJ2-3
clone size: -
CDR3 protein: CASSLVGQGADTQYF
CDR3 DNA: TGTGCCAGCAGTTTAGTGGGGCAGGGCGCAGATACGCAGTATTTT

V gene: TRBV5-1
D gene: -
J gene: TRBJ2-7
clone size: many
CDR3 protein: CASSLNYAAYEQYF
CDR3 DNA: TGCGCCAGCAGCTTGAACTACGCAGCTTACGAGCAGTACTTC

V gene: TRBV4-1
D gene: -
J gene: TRBJ2-2
clone size: -
CDR3 protein: CASSQDPGVGTGELFF
CDR3 DNA: TGCGCCAGCAGCCAAGATCCCGGGGTTGGCACCGGGGAGCTGTTTTTT

V gene: TRBV7-2
D gene: -
J gene: TRBJ2-7
clone size: few
CDR3 protein: CASSQERLVPSPEQYF
CDR3 DNA: TGTGCCAGCAGCCAGGAACGACTAGTCCCCTCGCCCGAGCAGTACTTC

V gene: TRBV7-7
D gene: -
J gene: TRBJ2-2
clone size: -
CDR3 protein: CASSPDRINTGELFF
CDR3 DNA: TGTGCCAGCAGCCCTGACAGGATAAACACCGGGGAGCTGTTTTTT

V gene: TRBV19
D gene: -
J gene: TRBJ1-1
clone size: -
CDR3 protein: CASSTAATEAFF
CDR3 DNA: TGTGCCAGTTCTACAGCTGCCACTGAAGCTTTCTTT

V gene: TRBV28
D gene: -
J gene: TRBJ2-5
clone size: few
CDR3 protein: CASSLEGGRETQYF
CDR3 DNA: TGTGCCAGCAGTTTAGAGGGAGGTAGAGAGACCCAGTACTTC

V gene: TRBV7-6
D gene: -
J gene: TRBJ1-3
clone size: -
CDR3 protein: CASSLAPGTLSGNTIYF
CDR3 DNA: TGTGCCAGCAGCTTAGCCCCGGGGACACTCTCTGGAAACACCATATATTTT

V gene: TRBV5-1
D gene: TRBD1
J gene: TRBJ2-7
clone size: -
CDR3 protein: CASSSVGTGLSYEQYF
CDR3 DNA: TGCGCCAGCAGTAGTGTCGGGACAGGTCTTTCCTACGAGCAGTACTTC

V gene: TRBV5-1
D gene: -
J gene: TRBJ2-5
clone size: few
CDR3 protein: CASSLRGSQETQYF
CDR3 DNA: TGCGCCAGCAGCTTGCGGGGGAGCCAAGAGACCCAGTACTTC

V gene: TRBV7-2
D gene: TRBD1
J gene: TRBJ1-5
clone size: -
CDR3 protein: CASSITGVHPQHF
CDR3 DNA: TGTGCCAGCAGCATAACAGGGGTTCACCCCCAGCATTTT

V gene: TRBV6-7
D gene: -
J gene: TRBJ2-7
clone size: -
CDR3 protein: CASSYPDRSAYEQYF
CDR3 DNA: TGTGCCAGCAGTTATCCGGACAGATCCGCCTACGAGCAGTACTTC

V gene: TRBV5-1
D gene: TRBD2
J gene: TRBJ2-2
clone size: few
CDR3 protein: CASSSRLAGLSTGELFF
CDR3 DNA: TGCGCCAGCAGCTCCAGACTAGCGGGGTTAAGCACCGGGGAGCTGTTTTTT